This T cell receptor beta chain was obtained from a study of PD-1 blockade in classical Hodgkin lymphoma. This CDR3 comprises 16 residues. CDR1 is SGHVS and CDR2 is FNYEAQ in the germline V gene. V was shortened by 5 bases and J by 3 bases, with 17 bases between the two germline ends. Study-wide results and limits: The repertoire differences lack a defined cause, possibly disease activity or prior therapy.

On this clone itself: Its target is unknown.

The assay was immunoSEQ multiplex PCR, and TCRdb's table has in-frame clones only and misses some. This sample carries about 12,000 clones, 92% of them seen once, and the ten largest clones take roughly 20%. There was relapse after autologous stem cell transplantation in every patient, and there was variation in brentuximab vedotin exposure. The TCR originated in a human donor with classical Hodgkin lymphoma. The chain links TRBV7-6 to TRBJ1-5, with D uncertain. Sequenced here: peripheral blood mononuclear cells (PBMCs), sampled at baseline. In DNA form, the CDR3 reads TGTGCCAGCAGCGGCCTCGTGGACGGAAACAATCAGCCCCAGCATTTT. Protein product: CASSGLVDGNNQPQHF.